This paragraph covers one T cell receptor beta chain sequence. Its antigen is still unknown. From 5'RACE with constant-segment primers came TCR alpha and TCR beta cDNA libraries that carried sample barcodes and UMIs. TCRdb independently ran MiXCR on the 5' RACE reads; one entry per CDR3 protein. The sample lists about 49,000 distinct CDR3 sequences, about 7.3% seen once, with approximately 1.5% in the top ten. These data belong to a study of T-cell memory formation after mild COVID-19. Points from the study as a whole: The study found balanced CD4/CD8 in clones contracting day 15 to 85 and a CD4+ lean in later expanders. Several responding clones turned up in pre-infection memory, indicating that cross-reactive memory may have taken part. The CD4+ clones that contracted clustered mainly within CM and EM, and the CD8+ clones concentrated in EMRA.

CDR1 is SGHNT, CDR2 YYREEE, per germline (reference sequence). This CDR3 is built from 14 residues. Trimming took off 0 bases at V and 5 bases at J, with 9 bases between the two ends. This receptor was identified in a man younger than 35 who had mild COVID-19 (a few samples of this study predate the infection). Cell type and time point are not known. Sequencing input: PBMCs or a T cell subset sorted from them (not recorded which). The rearrangement uses TRBV5-4 and TRBJ2-1, with D uncertain. The CDR3 reads CASSLEPVNNEQFF. The CDR3 DNA is TGTGCCAGCAGCTTGGAGCCAGTCAACAATGAGCAGTTCTTC.